These 28 T cell receptor beta chains were all obtained from the same sample, sequenced in a study of Tregs in tolerant kidney transplant recipients. The protocol was immunoSEQ multiplex PCR, while the TCRdb copy is restricted to in-frame clones and leaves out a portion. The sample has around 48,000 clones. Source: CD4+ T cells from blood, taken before the transplant. These receptors all come from a human donor who received a combined kidney and bone marrow transplant.

A word on this clone: The read falls 3 residues short of the CDR3 end, and the missing part is taken from the germline J gene. The chain combines TRBV5-4 with TRBJ2-3, with 13 positions matching TRBD2. The trim removed 3 bases at V and 5 bases at J, leaving 3 bases unmatched. Germline assignment: CDR1 SGHNT and CDR2 YYREEE (reference sequence). The CDR3 is made up of 15 amino acids. CDR3 bases read: TGTGCCAGCAGCTCCTGGACTAGCGGGGGAGATACG. Translated: CASSSWTSGGDT. The full CDR3 protein is CASSSWTSGGDTQYF.

Here the CDR3 reads CASSGGRTGVFRYEQYF. CDR3 bases read: TGTGCCAGCAGTGGGGGGAGGACAGGGGTTTTCCGCTACGAG. The genes are TRBV2 and TRBJ2-7; 9 nucleotides match TRBD1. The DNA ends 3 residues before the CDR3 does, and the rest of the CDR3 is filled in from the germline J gene. Germline V CDR1 and CDR2: SNHLY, FYNNEI. The CDR3 length is 17 residues. Unmatched junction bases numbered 13, after V lost 4 bases and J lost 3 bases.

In regard to this clone: The read halts 3 residues ahead of the CDR3 end, with the missing end drawn from the germline J gene. The rearrangement uses TRBV18 and TRBJ2-2, with TRBD2 matching 9 bases. This CDR3 comprises 18 residues. CDR1 and CDR2 (germline): KGHSH, LQKENI. V lost 0 bases to trimming and J lost 6 bases; unmatched junction nucleotides: 11. The DNA read from the CDR3 is TGTGCCAGCTCACCACCGGTTAGCGGGAGTTTAAGTGCCGGGGAG. Protein: CASSPPVSGSLSAGE. The CDR3, in full, reads CASSPPVSGSLSAGELFF.

A note on this clone: The observed sequence ends 3 residues before the CDR3 terminus, with the missing tail filled in from the germline J gene. This chain connects TRBV19 to TRBJ2-7; the match to TRBD2 covers 13 bases. Germline CDR1 LNHDA, CDR2 SQIVND (reference sequence). The CDR3 sequence is 17 residues long. After removal of 4 bases from V and 1 base from J, the junction contained 7 bases not matched to a gene. The CDR3 loop is CASSKGTSGILSYEQYF. The DNA read from the CDR3 is TGTGCCAGTAGTAAAGGGACTAGCGGGATCCTTTCCTACGAG.

Notes on this clone: The CDR3 goes on 3 residues after the read ends, and that part is filled in from the germline J gene. The rearrangement links TRBV11-2 to TRBJ1-6, with TRBD1 as a possible D gene (6 bases). Germline V lookup: CDR1 SGHAT, CDR2 FQNNGV. V lost 7 bases, J lost 11 bases, and 18 bases lay in between. This CDR3 is 14 amino acids long. The CDR3 region is CASTPDRGSAPLHF. The sequenced CDR3 bases are TGTGCCAGCACCCCGGACAGAGGGAGTGCACCC.

A note on this clone: Coverage ceases 3 residues before the CDR3 finishes, and the germline J gene fills in the end. This chain connects TRBV7-3 to TRBJ2-3; 10 bases agree with TRBD2. CDR1 is SGHTA, CDR2 FQGTGA, per germline. The CDR3 is 16 residues long. The junction had 7 bases not matched to a gene; V was cut back by 5 bases and J by 2 bases. The sequenced part of the CDR3 DNA is TGTGCCAGCAGCCAGACTAGCGGGTTCTCCACAGATACG. Its translation: CASSQTSGFSTDT. The full CDR3 protein is CASSQTSGFSTDTQYF.

The CDR3 sequence: CSARAIGQKLSYEQYF. CDR3 bases read: TGCAGTGCTAGAGCTATCGGACAGAAACTATCCTACGAG. The chain combines TRBV20-1 with TRBJ2-7; TRBD1 might be the D (6 bases). The CDR3 end lies 3 residues beyond the end of the read and is filled in from the germline J gene. The germline CDR1 and CDR2 sequences are DFQATT and SNEGSKA (reference sequence). The CDR3 totals 16 residues. Trimming removed 1 base at V and 1 base at J, with 17 bases between.

Regarding this clone: With the read ending 3 residues before the CDR3 end, the germline J gene is used to fill in that end. The chain recombines TRBV5-1 with TRBJ2-1; 14 positions agree with TRBD2. V was clipped by 4 bases and J by 9 bases; unmatched bases: 12. This CDR3 is 17 amino acids long. Germline CDR1 SGHRS, CDR2 YFSETQ. CDR3 amino acids: CASSRTGTSGSISEQFF. The sequenced part of the CDR3 DNA is TGCGCCAGCAGCCGGACAGGGACTAGCGGGAGTATTAGTGAG.

With regard to this clone: Read data end 3 residues before the CDR3 end; the end is taken from the germline J gene. The chain is built from TRBV20-1 and TRBJ2-7; 11 bases map to TRBD2. The germline gives CDR1 DFQATT, CDR2 SNEGSKA (reference sequence). The CDR3 has 15 residues. Trimming removed 0 bases from V and 3 bases from J; junction bases left unmatched: 4. The sequenced CDR3 bases are TGCAGTGCTAGAGATATAGGGACTAGCGGCTACGAG. Its protein product is CSARDIGTSGYE. The entire CDR3 protein reads CSARDIGTSGYEQYF.

Worth noting for this clone: The read comes to an end 3 residues before the CDR3 does, leaving the germline J gene to fill in the end. The chain is built from TRBV5-1 and TRBJ2-4; a weak D match, TRBD1 (5 bases). Germline loops: CDR1 SGHRS, CDR2 YFSETQ. The ends were cut back, 0 bases at V and 8 bases at J, with 12 bases in the middle. The CDR3 consists of 14 residues. CDR3: CASSLGQGEDIQYF. The covered CDR3 bases are TGCGCCAGCAGCTTGGGGCAGGGTGAAGACATT.

Turning to this clone: The read finishes 3 residues shy of the CDR3 end, and the germline J gene is used to complete it. J is TRBJ1-1 and V is TRBV30; the D gene is possibly TRBD1 (6 bases). Germline V gives CDR1 GTSNPN, CDR2 SVGIG (reference sequence). V was trimmed by 3 bases and J by 1 base, leaving 6 bases between them. CDR3 length: 12 amino acids. The covered CDR3 bases are TGTGCCTGGAGGACAGGGAACACTGAA. Translating it yields CAWRTGNTE. The full CDR3 is CAWRTGNTEAFF.

In the case of this clone: The CDR3 is cut off 3 residues early in the read; its end comes from the germline J gene. This chain uses TRBV5-1 with TRBJ2-7, with TRBD1 matching 7 bases. CDR3 length: 16 residues. The germline gives CDR1 SGHRS, CDR2 YFSETQ. Losses at the gene ends were 0 bases for V and 0 bases for J; bases not matched to a gene: 6. The chain's CDR3 is CASSLAPQGNSYEQYF. Incomplete CDR3 DNA: TGCGCCAGCAGCTTGGCTCCACAGGGGAACTCCTACGAG.

For this clone: The read stops 3 residues short of the end of the CDR3; the missing end is completed from the germline J gene. J is TRBJ1-5 and V is TRBV20-1, with 9 bases identical to TRBD1. This CDR3 contains 16 residues. Germline trimming cut 0 bases from V and 7 bases from J; bases unmatched to any gene: 10. The germline V gene has CDR1 DFQATT and CDR2 SNEGSKA (reference sequence). The CDR3 here is CSARDPGQGFRQPQHF. The CDR3 bases that were read are TGCAGTGCTAGAGATCCGGGACAGGGTTTTAGGCAGCCC.

On this clone itself: The CDR3 end is not reached by the read, which stops 3 residues before it; the germline J gene fills it in. The rearrangement uses TRBV20-1 and TRBJ1-2; 8 bases fit TRBD1. Germline loops: CDR1 DFQATT, CDR2 SNEGSKA (reference sequence). The CDR3 contains 13 residues. The CDR3 here is CSASNQGAKGYTF. CDR3 DNA (partial): TGCAGTGCTAGTAATCAGGGGGCTAAAGGC.

On this clone: The observed sequence ends 3 residues before the CDR3 terminus, with the missing tail filled in from the germline J gene. The chain employs TRBV7-6 and TRBJ2-1; 9 nucleotides match TRBD2. The V gene end was trimmed by 2 bases and the J gene end by 0 bases; junction bases not matched to a gene: 5. The germline gives CDR1 SGHVS, CDR2 FNYEAQ. The CDR3 sequence is 17 residues long. The chain's CDR3 is CASSLLSGRNSYNEQFF. CDR3 DNA, as far as it was read: TGTGCCAGCAGCTTACTTAGCGGGAGAAACTCCTACAATGAG.

Remarks on this clone: The read is 3 residues too short to cover the CDR3 end, so that end is filled in from the germline J gene. V is TRBV7-3 and J is TRBJ2-3, with 7 positions matching TRBD2. This CDR3 contains 15 residues. The germline V gene has CDR1 SGHTA and CDR2 FQGTGA. V lost 5 bases, J lost 0 bases, and 5 bases stayed unmatched. The sequenced part of the CDR3 DNA is TGTGCCAGCAGCACCATAGCGGGTAGCACAGATACG. Translation gives CASSTIAGSTDT. The CDR3 reads in full as CASSTIAGSTDTQYF.

As regards this clone: Coverage ceases 3 residues before the CDR3 finishes, and the germline J gene fills in the end. The chain carries TRBV13 and TRBJ2-5, with 12 bases matching TRBD2. The ends lost 5 bases at V and 1 base at J; junction bases unmatched: 5. This CDR3 is 16 amino acids long. Germline loops: CDR1 PRHDT, CDR2 FYEKMQ (reference sequence). The sequenced part of the CDR3 DNA is TGTGCCAGCAGCCCTTGGACTAGCGGGATCCAAGAGACC. Amino acid sequence: CASSPWTSGIQET. The whole CDR3 reads CASSPWTSGIQETQYF.

Remarks on this clone: The missing CDR3 end, 3 residues past where the read stops, is filled in from the germline J gene. The rearrangement uses TRBV29-1 and TRBJ2-3; no reliable D call. Germline V gives CDR1 SQVTM, CDR2 ANQGSEA. The CDR3 spans 11 residues. Trimming pared 6 bases from V and 3 bases from J, leaving 7 bases between. The sequenced CDR3 bases are TGCAGCGTCGCCACAACAGATACG. Residues: CSVATTDT. The entire CDR3 is CSVATTDTQYF.

Note on this clone: The missing CDR3 end, 3 residues past where the read stops, is filled in from the germline J gene. V usage is TRBV30 and J usage is TRBJ2-3; D perhaps matches TRBD2 (6 bases). Trimming pared 4 bases from V and 2 bases from J, leaving 16 bases between. The CDR3 is made up of 15 amino acids. Germline values: CDR1 GTSNPN, CDR2 SVGIG (reference sequence). Partial CDR3 DNA: TGTGCCTGGACCTTCCCCCCGGACTACACAGATACG. Its protein product is CAWTFPPDYTDT. The CDR3 in full is CAWTFPPDYTDTQYF.

About this clone itself: The read stops 3 residues short of the end of the CDR3; the missing end is completed from the germline J gene. The rearrangement joins TRBV7-2 to TRBJ2-3; D gene uncertain. Trimming pared 4 bases from V and 3 bases from J, leaving 5 bases between. Germline V gene data show CDR1 as SGHTA and CDR2 as FQGNSA. This CDR3 contains 12 residues. The CDR3 spells CASSYSTDTQYF. CDR3 DNA, as far as it was read: TGTGCCAGCAGCTATTCTACAGATACG.

On this clone: The read comes to an end 3 residues before the CDR3 does, leaving the germline J gene to fill in the end. V gene TRBV7-9 combines with J gene TRBJ2-7; TRBD2 aligns across 13 bases. This CDR3 is built from 15 residues. Germline CDR1 and CDR2: SEHNR and FQNEAQ (reference sequence). V was pared by 4 bases and J by 4 bases, with 4 bases of the junction left unmatched. The CDR3 loop is CASSSLAGGLYEQYF. The part of the CDR3 DNA that was read is TGTGCCAGCAGCTCACTAGCGGGAGGGCTTTACGAG.

Concerning this clone: The CDR3 is cut off 3 residues early in the read; its end comes from the germline J gene. The gene calls are TRBV20-1 and TRBJ1-4; TRBD1 agrees at 8 bases. Germline V gene data show CDR1 as DFQATT and CDR2 as SNEGSKA (reference sequence). The CDR3 is 14 amino acids. V dropped 3 bases and J dropped 7; count of bases not matched to a gene: 7. CDR3 sequence reads: CSASPQGAGEKLFF. Incomplete CDR3 DNA: TGCAGTGCTAGCCCCCAGGGGGCTGGTGAAAAA.

On this clone itself: Sequencing ends 3 residues short of the CDR3 end; the germline J gene provides the rest. The V gene is TRBV20-1, the J gene TRBJ2-1; the match to TRBD1 covers 9 bases. Germline lookup yields CDR1 DFQATT and CDR2 SNEGSKA (reference sequence). The V gene end was trimmed by 5 bases and the J gene end by 5 bases; junction bases not matched to a gene: 4. The CDR3 is 13 amino acids. CDR3 loop: CSAPGTGNNEQFF. The sequenced part of the CDR3 DNA is TGCAGTGCTCCCGGGACAGGGAACAATGAG.

As regards this clone: The DNA ends 3 residues before the CDR3 does, and the rest of the CDR3 is filled in from the germline J gene. The chain joins TRBV29-1 to TRBJ1-3; D unresolved. The ends were cut back, 4 bases at V and 2 bases at J, with 9 bases in the middle. Germline CDR1 SQVTM, CDR2 ANQGSEA. This CDR3 is built from 13 residues. CDR3 bases read: TGCAGCGTTGTTTTGTCGGCTGGAAACACC. Amino acids: CSVVLSAGNT. The whole CDR3 is CSVVLSAGNTIYF. The full variable domain, in which reference TRBV29-1 and TRBJ1-3 provide the parts outside the CDR3, is SAVISQKPSRDICQRGTSLTIQCQVDSQVTMMFWYRQQPGQSLTLIATANQGSEATYESGFVIDKFPISRPNLTFSTLTVSNMSPEDSSIYLCSVVLSAGNTIYFGEGSWLTVV.

The sequenced part of the CDR3 DNA is TGTGCCAGCAGCTTAGGGACAGGGCATCGTGAAAAA. Translating gives CASSLGTGHREK. The complete CDR3 sequence is CASSLGTGHREKLFF. V gene TRBV7-2 combines with J gene TRBJ1-4; 8 bases agree with TRBD1. The read ends 3 residues early relative to the CDR3; the germline J gene fills the gap. CDR1 is SGHTA, CDR2 FQGNSA, per germline. J was trimmed by 7 bases and V by 1 base; bases with no gene match: 5. The CDR3 consists of 15 residues.

The CDR3 sequence: CASSLTGDTGRAGELFF. The CDR3 DNA, read in part, is TGTGCCAGCAGCTTAACCGGGGACACGGGGCGGGCCGGGGAG. The rearrangement joins TRBV7-3 to TRBJ2-2; possible D gene TRBD1, 6 bases. The CDR3 is cut off 3 residues early in the read; its end comes from the germline J gene. This CDR3 has 17 amino acids. Germline V gives CDR1 SGHTA, CDR2 FQGTGA. With 0 bases removed from V and 6 bases from J, the gap between germline ends came to 17 bases.

Details on this clone: The sequenced fragment ends 3 residues before the CDR3 boundary, so the rest is inferred from the germline J gene. J is TRBJ1-1 and V is TRBV20-1; 7 bases map to TRBD1. This CDR3 is built from 16 residues. J lost 0 bases, V lost 0 bases, and 7 bases had no gene match. Germline CDR1 and CDR2: DFQATT and SNEGSKA (reference sequence). The DNA read from the CDR3 is TGCAGTGCTAGAGATCACGGGACAGCAATGAACACTGAA. Its protein is CSARDHGTAMNTE. The full CDR3 protein is CSARDHGTAMNTEAFF.

Comment on this clone: Read coverage stops 3 residues before the CDR3 terminus; the germline J gene supplies the remainder. The J gene is TRBJ1-2, the V gene TRBV19; TRBD1 is a possible D gene (5 bases). Germline V gene sequence: CDR1 LNHDA, CDR2 SQIVND (reference sequence). The CDR3 runs to 14 residues. The CDR3 bases that were read are TGTGCCAGTAGTATAGATCGAGGGGCCAGCGGC. It encodes CASSIDRGASG. The whole CDR3 protein is CASSIDRGASGYTF.